The present T cell receptor (beta chain) was sequenced within a study of molecular identifiers for immune sequencing clone quantification. Looking at the study overall: Replicate experiments took RNA from roughly 20,000 or 100,000 naive CD8 cells, divided it five ways and sequenced four.

This clonotype was counted ten times or more. Its cognate antigen is unknown. The CDR3 contains 15 residues. CDR1 and CDR2 (germline): MDHEN, SYDVKM. Trimming removed 7 bases from V and 2 bases from J, with 18 bases in between. TCRdb called the PCR reads again in MiXCR, with one record for every CDR3 protein. The profile covers 13,000 or so distinct CDR3 sequences, with around 18% appearing a single time and 1.3% to 1.5% taken by the ten largest. General observations from the study: Should identical TCR molecules share a barcode, the sizes of highly expanded clones could be underestimated.

The chain combines TRBV28 with TRBJ2-7, with a possible D match to TRBD2 (6 bases). The sequenced sample was naive CD8+ T cells from blood, with Jurkat cell RNA spiked in. Regarding subset: FACS-sorted CD8+CD4-CCR7+CD45RA+ naive T cells. This clonotype was sampled from a human donor in good health. Some libraries in this study had Jurkat cell RNA spiked in. CDR3 protein: CASNLEGQFAYEQYF. The CDR3 DNA reads TGTGCCAGCAACCTGGAGGGCCAGTTCGCCTACGAGCAGTACTTC.